The 10 T cell receptor beta chains below come from one sample, sequenced in a study of Ad26.COV2.S vaccination and SARS-CoV-2 variants (dated by TCRdb to the early 2020s). This sample's treatment or condition label indicates: about 20 received Ad26.COV2.S at low or high dose, single or two shots; 5 received placebo; per-sample allocation not given. For vaccine and placebo recipients, repertoires were sequenced using samples collected on day 63 after the first injection. The protocol used for the library was the immunoSEQ multiplex PCR assay. TCRdb re-hosts the immuneACCESS table, in-frame sequences only. Its copies lack some clones; in the studies checked, an unresolved V gene accounts for under half of them, and the cause for the rest is not known. The sample contains about 400,000 clones, 75% to 90% of them found a single time. The ten largest clones add up to 3% to 4.5% of the sample. Sequencing was performed on peripheral blood, taken in a trial of Ad26.COV2.S vaccine versus placebo. These TCRs come from a person between 18 and 65 years old who received the Ad26.COV2.S COVID-19 vaccine or a placebo.

This clone was counted once. The chain carries TRBV6-2 or TRBV6-3 and TRBJ1-2; D possibly corresponds to TRBD1 (5 bases). Germline V lookup: CDR1 MNHEY, CDR2 SVGEGT. This CDR3 spans 15 amino acids. V lost 5 bases and J 0 bases, leaving 13 bases between the germline ends. CDR3 nucleotide sequence: TGTGCCAGCAGTCTTGGAGGGGCTTCTAACTATGGCTACACCTTC. Protein: CASSLGGASNYGYTF.

The rearrangement links TRBV4-1 to TRBJ2-3, with D possibly being TRBD2 (5 bases). Trimming stripped 1 base from V and 1 base from J, with 15 bases between. The CDR3 spans 17 residues. The germline V gene encodes CDR1 MGHRA and CDR2 YSYEKL. The CDR3 protein is CASSQGILARGTDTQYF. Written as DNA, the CDR3 is TGCGCCAGCAGCCAAGGCATCCTAGCCCGGGGCACAGATACGCAGTATTTT.

The J gene is TRBJ1-5, the V gene TRBV9; possibly TRBD1 for D (5 bases). Germline CDR1 reads SGDLS; CDR2 reads YYNGEE. V lost 0 bases and J lost 2, with 12 bases in between. This CDR3 comprises 16 residues. This CDR3 reads CASSVAAGLGNQPQHF. The CDR3 coding sequence is TGTGCCAGCAGCGTAGCGGCAGGGTTAGGCAATCAGCCCCAGCATTTT. The whole variable domain, filled in from reference TRBV9 and TRBJ1-5, reads DSGVTQTPKHLITATGQRVTLRCSPRSGDLSVYWYQQSLDQGLQFLIQYYNGEERAKGNILERFSAQQFPDLHSELNLSSLELGDSALYFCASSVAAGLGNQPQHFGDGTRLSIL.

The chain links TRBV4-1 to TRBJ1-2, with 7 nucleotides matching TRBD1. The CDR3 sequence is 15 residues long. CDR1 and CDR2 from the germline V gene are MGHRA and YSYEKL. V shed 1 base, J shed 6 bases, and the junction held 8 bases outside the gene matches. CDR3 sequence reads: CASSQAPGGVDGYTF. The CDR3 DNA sequence: TGCGCCAGCAGCCAAGCTCCAGGGGGGGTGGATGGCTACACCTTC.

This clone was found a few times. This chain joins TRBV5-6 and TRBJ1-6; 9 bases line up with TRBD1. CDR1 is SGHDT and CDR2 is YYEEEE in the germline V gene. After removal of 4 bases from V and 4 bases from J, the junction contained 0 bases not matched to a gene. CDR3 size: 14 residues. CDR3 sequence reads: CASSGQGYNSPLHF. CDR3 bases: TGTGCCAGCAGCGGACAGGGGTATAATTCACCCCTCCACTTT.

The rearrangement uses TRBV9 and TRBJ1-4; the D gene is possibly TRBD1 (5 bases). V lost 3 bases and J lost 4, with 13 bases in between. This CDR3 comprises 15 residues. Per germline, CDR1 SGDLS and CDR2 YYNGEE. CDR3 amino acids: CASSALQGVNEKLFF. As DNA, the CDR3 is TGTGCCAGCAGCGCCCTGCAGGGAGTTAATGAAAAACTGTTTTTT.

The chain uses TRBV13 and TRBJ2-2, with 7 bases matching TRBD1. This CDR3 has 18 residues. Germline V lookup: CDR1 PRHDT, CDR2 FYEKMQ (reference sequence). V gave up 5 bases and J gave up 2 bases; unmatched junction bases: 14. The CDR3 sequence: CASSPRRTGTVNTGELFF. CDR3 bases: TGTGCCAGCAGCCCCAGGCGGACCGGGACAGTCAACACCGGGGAGCTGTTTTTT.

The chain couples TRBV7-2 to TRBJ1-6; no firm D call. The CDR3 sequence is 13 residues long. Trimming shortened V by 1 base and J by 10 bases, and 8 bases separated the two germline ends. Germline loops: CDR1 SGHTA, CDR2 FQGNSA. The CDR3 DNA follows: TGTGCCAGCAGCTTAGTTTGGGGATCACCCCTCCACTTT. Translated, it gives CASSLVWGSPLHF.

In its sample, this clone was seen a few times. This sequence joins TRBV6-5 and TRBJ2-7; 8 bases agree with TRBD1. Trimming took 7 bases from V and 6 from J; bases not matched to a gene: 5. The CDR3 totals 12 residues. The V gene's germline CDR1 is MNHEY and CDR2 SVGAGI. The CDR3 bases are TGTGCCAGCATTGGACAGGGTGGCGAGCAGTACTTC. This gives the protein CASIGQGGEQYF.

V gene TRBV4-1 combines with J gene TRBJ2-1, with 16 bases that match TRBD2. Germline CDR1 is MGHRA and CDR2 is YSYEKL. This CDR3 spans 17 amino acids. V trimming: 0 bases; J trimming: 9 bases; junction bases outside the gene matches: 5. The CDR3 here is CASSQEVGLAGGREQFF. The CDR3 nucleotides read TGCGCCAGCAGCCAAGAGGTGGGACTAGCGGGGGGGCGTGAGCAGTTCTTC.